Presented here are 16 T cell receptor beta chains from one specimen sequenced in a study of human versus mouse CDR3 diversity and MHC coevolution. Data came from immunoSEQ multiplex PCR; TCRdb stores just in-frame clones and leaves some out. This sample has about 83,000 clones; 85% to 95% occur once, and the top ten carry around 0.15%. Sequenced material: naive CD4+ T cells from blood. Subset of the sample: CD45RO-negative CD62L-positive naive CD4 T cells. The receptor set was obtained from a person between 25 and 70 years old in good health.

The V call is TRBV16, the J call TRBJ2-7; 10 nucleotides align to TRBD1. Unmatched junction bases numbered 3, after V lost 3 bases and J lost 4 bases. The CDR3 spans 14 residues. The germline gives CDR1 KGHSY, CDR2 FQNENV. This chain's CDR3 is CASSHRGQGYEQYF. The CDR3 DNA follows: TGTGCCAGCAGCCACCGGGGACAGGGGTACGAGCAGTACTTC. Variable domain in full (rest from reference TRBV16 and TRBJ2-7): GEEVAQTPKHLVRGEGQKAKLYCAPIKGHSYVFWYQQVLKNEFKFLISFQNENVFDETGMPKERFSAKCLPNSPCSLEIQATKLEDSAVYFCASSHRGQGYEQYFGPGTRLTVT.

The chain couples TRBV6-5 to TRBJ2-7; TRBD1 matches at 11 bases. The CDR3 runs to 15 residues. Germline V gene data show CDR1 as MNHEY and CDR2 as SVGAGI. V shed 5 bases and J 3 bases; nucleotides not matched to a gene: 6. The CDR3 here is CASSPYGTGGYEQYF. CDR3 bases: TGTGCCAGCAGTCCTTACGGGACAGGGGGCTACGAGCAGTACTTC.

In DNA form, the CDR3 reads TGTGCCTGGAGAGAACAGGGATCTAATTCACCCCTCCACTTT. Its translation is CAWREQGSNSPLHF. The rearrangement uses TRBV30 and TRBJ1-6; D is possibly TRBD1 (6 bases). The CDR3 totals 14 residues. Germline assignment: CDR1 GTSNPN and CDR2 SVGIG (reference sequence). Deletions cut 3 bases from V and 6 bases from J, with 12 bases between.

The chain couples TRBV20-1 to TRBJ1-2; 8 bases map to TRBD1. The CDR3 is 11 residues long. Germline CDR1 DFQATT, CDR2 SNEGSKA (reference sequence). DNA of the CDR3: TGCCATGCAGGGGGCATAGGTGGCTACACCTTC. Its protein is CHAGGIGGYTF.

The V and J genes are TRBV30 and TRBJ1-1; 8 nucleotides match TRBD1. The CDR3 runs to 16 residues. CDR1 is GTSNPN and CDR2 is SVGIG in the germline V gene (reference sequence). V was pared by 1 base and J by 1 base, with 8 bases of the junction left unmatched. The CDR3 DNA sequence: TGTGCCTGGAGTGCAGGGGGCTTCCTCGCGAACACTGAAGCTTTCTTT. Encoded protein: CAWSAGGFLANTEAFF.

This chain connects TRBV6-5 to TRBJ1-2, with unresolved D. The CDR3 consists of 13 residues. Per the germline V gene, CDR1 is MNHEY and CDR2 is SVGAGI. Trimming left V 4 bases short and J 8 bases short, with 14 bases between. This chain's CDR3 is CASSSDSYDGYTF. The CDR3 DNA sequence: TGTGCCAGCAGTTCCGACTCGTACGACGGCTACACCTTC.

V usage is TRBV10-3 and J usage is TRBJ2-5; D unclear. Germline lookup yields CDR1 ENHRY and CDR2 SYGVKD. V was trimmed by 1 base and J by 4 bases, leaving 4 bases between them. The CDR3 sequence is 12 residues long. The CDR3 DNA follows: TGTGCCATCAGTGAGTTCCGAGAGACCCAGTACTTC. Amino acids: CAISEFRETQYF.

This clone came up once. This chain uses TRBV10-1 with TRBJ2-1, with D tentatively TRBD2 (7 bases). V lost 0 bases and J lost 12, with 18 bases in between. CDR1 and CDR2 (germline): WNHNN, SYGVQD (reference sequence). The CDR3 sequence is 15 residues long. DNA of the CDR3: TGCGCCAGCAGTGAGTCGGCGGGGGCACCAAAGGGGCAGTTCTTC. It translates to CASSESAGAPKGQFF.

The chain combines TRBV14 with TRBJ1-2; D gene uncertain. The CDR3 loop spans 13 amino acids. V lost 1 base and J lost 4, with 7 bases in between. Germline V gives CDR1 SGHDN, CDR2 FVKESK. For the CDR3, the DNA is TGTGCCAGCAGCCAAGGACAACTCTATGGCTACACCTTC. Protein: CASSQGQLYGYTF.

J is TRBJ2-7 and V is TRBV4-1; 12 bases match TRBD1. Germline CDR1 and CDR2: MGHRA and YSYEKL. Unmatched junction bases numbered 8, after V lost 4 bases and J lost 7 bases. The CDR3 loop spans 15 amino acids. The CDR3: CASSRPGQGAYEQYF. In DNA form, the CDR3 reads TGCGCCAGCAGCCGTCCGGGACAGGGGGCTTATGAGCAGTACTTC.

On this clone itself: Compared with germline, one end of the junction differs, possibly owing to a read error. The CDR3 bases are TGTGCCAGCAGTGAAGCGAGGACAGTCAAGGGCACCGGGGAGCTGCTTTTT. Its translation is CASSEARTVKGTGELLF. This chain links TRBV6-1 with TRBJ2-2; a weak D match, TRBD1 (6 bases). Germline V gives CDR1 MNHNS, CDR2 SASEGT. CDR3 size: 17 residues.

The V and J genes are TRBV5-4 and TRBJ2-7, with 9 bases identical to TRBD1. Germline V gene data show CDR1 as SGHNT and CDR2 as YYREEE (reference sequence). The CDR3 length is 16 residues. Trimming took 0 bases from V and 0 from J; bases not matched to a gene: 4. CDR3 sequence (DNA): TGTGCCAGCAGCTTGGGGGGACAGGGAAGCTCCTACGAGCAGTACTTC. Protein: CASSLGGQGSSYEQYF.

This chain links TRBV7-8 with TRBJ1-5; no clear D gene. The CDR3 has 15 amino acids. Trimming stripped 0 bases from V and 6 bases from J, with 12 bases between. Germline V gives CDR1 SGHVS, CDR2 FQNEAQ. The CDR3 DNA reads TGTGCCAGCAGCTTAGCTTACAGCGGCGGTCAGCCCCAGCATTTT. This gives the protein CASSLAYSGGQPQHF.

The V call is TRBV5-4, the J call TRBJ2-5; 9 bases agree with TRBD1. J was trimmed by 1 base and V by 3 bases; bases with no gene match: 4. This CDR3 spans 15 amino acids. Germline CDR1 SGHNT, CDR2 YYREEE (reference sequence). Here the CDR3 DNA reads TGTGCCAGCAGCTACCCGGGACAGGGCCAAGAGACCCAGTACTTC. It translates to CASSYPGQGQETQYF.

V is TRBV7-8 and J is TRBJ2-3; D call uncertain. V shed 9 bases and J shed 2 bases, with 18 bases lying between them. Germline V gives CDR1 SGHVS, CDR2 FQNEAQ. CDR3 length: 15 residues. CDR3 amino acids: CASYYGLTLTDTQYF. CDR3 nucleotides: TGTGCCAGTTACTATGGTCTCACCCTCACAGATACGCAGTATTTT.

The V gene is TRBV18, the J gene TRBJ1-1, with D possibly matching TRBD1 (6 bases). This CDR3 contains 13 residues. The V end was cut by 3 bases, the J end by 11 bases, with 16 bases between. CDR1 KGHSH and CDR2 LQKENI come from the germline V gene. CDR3 sequence reads: CASSPGETGTAFF. DNA of the CDR3: TGTGCCAGCTCACCCGGGGAAACAGGGACGGCTTTCTTT.